These T cell receptor beta chains were read from a single sample in a study of healthy donors' naive CD4 and CD8 T cells. TCRdb reprocessed the reads with MiXCR, giving one entry per CDR3 protein. Among roughly 200,000 distinct CDR3 sequences listed, under 85% were seen once. Source material: naive CD4+ and CD8+ T cells sorted from blood, pooled from several donors. Receptors were obtained from a pool of human donors in good health; the sample pools cells from several healthy donors. Both conserved end residues are part of each CDR3. Each record gives: D gene, clone size, V gene, J gene, CDR3 DNA, CDR3 protein. D genes are given only for firm matches. For some rows the clone size is stated as once, few or many, or as a class when expanded; others skip it.

d_call: .
clone_size: .
v_call: TRBV20-1
j_call: TRBJ1-2
cdr3_nt: TGCAGTGCTGGATACAACTACACCTTC
cdr3_aa: CSAGYNYTF

d_call: .
clone_size: .
v_call: TRBV29-1
j_call: TRBJ2-1
cdr3_nt: TGCAGCGTTCCCCAATCGGGATTAGGTAATGAGCAGTTCTTC
cdr3_aa: CSVPQSGLGNEQFF

d_call: .
clone_size: .
v_call: TRBV5-6
j_call: TRBJ1-1
cdr3_nt: TGTGCCAGCAGCTTGTTGTCAGCCTGGGAAGCTTTCTTT
cdr3_aa: CASSLLSAWEAFF

d_call: .
clone_size: once
v_call: TRBV6-5
j_call: TRBJ2-7
cdr3_nt: TGTGCCAGCAGTTCGACAGTGCGCGAGCAGTACTTC
cdr3_aa: CASSSTVREQYF

d_call: TRBD1
clone_size: few
v_call: TRBV29-1
j_call: TRBJ2-7
cdr3_nt: TGCAGCGTCGTCGGGACAGGGGAGGCCTACGAGCAGTACTTC
cdr3_aa: CSVVGTGEAYEQYF

d_call: .
clone_size: few
v_call: TRBV19
j_call: TRBJ1-2
cdr3_nt: TGTGCCAGTAGTATATTGGCAGACTATGGCTACACCTTC
cdr3_aa: CASSILADYGYTF

d_call: TRBD2
clone_size: .
v_call: TRBV6-4
j_call: TRBJ2-3
cdr3_nt: TGTGCCAGCAGTGAAAGCGGGGGGCCAGATACGCAGTATTTT
cdr3_aa: CASSESGGPDTQYF

d_call: .
clone_size: .
v_call: TRBV5-1
j_call: TRBJ1-5
cdr3_nt: TGCGCCAGCAGCGCTTCAGGGGTGGGTCAGCCCCAGCATTTT
cdr3_aa: CASSASGVGQPQHF

d_call: TRBD2
clone_size: few
v_call: TRBV13
j_call: TRBJ2-7
cdr3_nt: TGTGCCAGCAGCCCTAAAGCGGGAGCGAACTACGAGCAGTACTTC
cdr3_aa: CASSPKAGANYEQYF

d_call: TRBD1
clone_size: few
v_call: TRBV29-1
j_call: TRBJ1-2
cdr3_nt: TGCAGCGTGGGACTGGACAGGGTGCTAGGCTACACCTTC
cdr3_aa: CSVGLDRVLGYTF

d_call: .
clone_size: few
v_call: TRBV29-1
j_call: TRBJ1-2
cdr3_nt: TGCAGCGTTGAAGATATAGGGGGGTATGGCTACACCTTC
cdr3_aa: CSVEDIGGYGYTF

d_call: TRBD2
clone_size: .
v_call: TRBV12-3/TRBV12-4
j_call: TRBJ2-1
cdr3_nt: TGTGCCAGCAGTTTCGAGGCTAGCGGGAGGGCCTTCTTC
cdr3_aa: CASSFEASGRAFF

d_call: .
clone_size: .
v_call: TRBV29-1
j_call: TRBJ1-3
cdr3_nt: TGCAGCGCGCGACAGGCTGGAAACACCATATATTTT
cdr3_aa: CSARQAGNTIYF

d_call: TRBD2
clone_size: .
v_call: TRBV6-5
j_call: TRBJ2-1
cdr3_nt: TGTGCCAGCGCGGGGGGTAATCCCTACAATGAGCAGTTCTTC
cdr3_aa: CASAGGNPYNEQFF

d_call: .
clone_size: .
v_call: TRBV2
j_call: TRBJ2-1
cdr3_nt: TGTGCCTTTCAAACAGACAATGAGCAGTTCTTC
cdr3_aa: CAFQTDNEQFF

d_call: TRBD1
clone_size: few
v_call: TRBV6-5
j_call: TRBJ2-7
cdr3_nt: TGTGCCAGTAGCCGGGGACAGCACTACGAGCAGTACTTC
cdr3_aa: CASSRGQHYEQYF

d_call: TRBD1
clone_size: few
v_call: TRBV29-1
j_call: TRBJ2-7
cdr3_nt: TGCAGCGCTGGCGGACAGGGAGCCTACGAGCAGTACTTC
cdr3_aa: CSAGGQGAYEQYF

d_call: .
clone_size: .
v_call: TRBV29-1
j_call: TRBJ2-7
cdr3_nt: TGCAGCGTTGAAGAGGATGGTTCCTACGAGCAGTACTTC
cdr3_aa: CSVEEDGSYEQYF

d_call: TRBD1
clone_size: .
v_call: TRBV19
j_call: TRBJ2-3
cdr3_nt: TGTGCCAGCCGGACAGGGGTAGGAGCAGATACGCAGTATTTT
cdr3_aa: CASRTGVGADTQYF

d_call: TRBD2
clone_size: once
v_call: TRBV4-2
j_call: TRBJ2-1
cdr3_nt: TGTGCCAGCAGCCTCCATAGCGGGACCCCCTACAATGAGCAGTTCTTC
cdr3_aa: CASSLHSGTPYNEQFF

d_call: TRBD1
clone_size: .
v_call: TRBV27
j_call: TRBJ1-6
cdr3_nt: TGTGCCAGCACCAGGGGGCAGAATTCACCCCTCCACTTT
cdr3_aa: CASTRGQNSPLHF

d_call: .
clone_size: .
v_call: TRBV20-1
j_call: TRBJ2-7
cdr3_nt: TGCAGTGCTGAGCGAACCCGGGACACCTCCTACGAGCAGTACTTC
cdr3_aa: CSAERTRDTSYEQYF

d_call: .
clone_size: .
v_call: TRBV6-2/TRBV6-3
j_call: TRBJ1-4
cdr3_nt: TGTGCCAGCACCCTACGGATTCTAGCTCAGGGCGGAGAAGTGAATGAAAAACTGTTTTTT
cdr3_aa: CASTLRILAQGGEVNEKLFF

d_call: .
clone_size: .
v_call: TRBV29-1
j_call: TRBJ2-3
cdr3_nt: TGCAGCGTTGAAAGCCTAGCACTTACGGTGGATACGCAGTATTTT
cdr3_aa: CSVESLALTVDTQYF

d_call: .
clone_size: .
v_call: TRBV29-1
j_call: TRBJ2-5
cdr3_nt: TGCAGCGTTGAATCAGGGGAGGAGACCCAGTACTTC
cdr3_aa: CSVESGEETQYF

d_call: .
clone_size: .
v_call: TRBV11-2
j_call: TRBJ2-1
cdr3_nt: TGTGCCAGCAGCTTAGCGGTATTAGGGAATGAGCAGTTCTTC
cdr3_aa: CASSLAVLGNEQFF

d_call: .
clone_size: .
v_call: TRBV27
j_call: TRBJ1-5
cdr3_nt: TGTGCCAGCAGTTTTACGCCGGGGGGTCAGCCCCAGCATTTT
cdr3_aa: CASSFTPGGQPQHF

d_call: .
clone_size: .
v_call: TRBV27
j_call: TRBJ1-2
cdr3_nt: TGTGCCAGCAGTTCCGGGTCTACCCTTAACTATGGCTACACCTTC
cdr3_aa: CASSSGSTLNYGYTF

d_call: .
clone_size: .
v_call: TRBV6-6
j_call: TRBJ2-7
cdr3_nt: TGTGCCAGCAGCCCCGGGACCGTGACCTACGAGCAGTACTTC
cdr3_aa: CASSPGTVTYEQYF

d_call: TRBD2
clone_size: once
v_call: TRBV4-1
j_call: TRBJ2-7
cdr3_nt: TGCGCCAGCAGCCCTGGACCTAGCGGGAGGTACGAGCAGTACTTC
cdr3_aa: CASSPGPSGRYEQYF

d_call: .
clone_size: .
v_call: TRBV4-3
j_call: TRBJ1-1
cdr3_nt: TGCGCCAGCAGCCGACCGGACGGTAACACTGAAGCTTTCTTT
cdr3_aa: CASSRPDGNTEAFF

d_call: TRBD1
clone_size: .
v_call: TRBV30
j_call: TRBJ1-1
cdr3_nt: TGTGCCTGGAGTGGGACAGGGAACACTGAAGCTTTCTTT
cdr3_aa: CAWSGTGNTEAFF

d_call: TRBD1
clone_size: .
v_call: TRBV6-2/TRBV6-3
j_call: TRBJ1-1
cdr3_nt: TGTGCCAGCAGTTCCCATGACAGGGAGGGCACTGAAGCTTTCTTT
cdr3_aa: CASSSHDREGTEAFF

d_call: .
clone_size: few
v_call: TRBV5-4
j_call: TRBJ2-1
cdr3_nt: TGTGCCAGCAGCTCCGACAGGAGCTATGAGCAGTTCTTC
cdr3_aa: CASSSDRSYEQFF